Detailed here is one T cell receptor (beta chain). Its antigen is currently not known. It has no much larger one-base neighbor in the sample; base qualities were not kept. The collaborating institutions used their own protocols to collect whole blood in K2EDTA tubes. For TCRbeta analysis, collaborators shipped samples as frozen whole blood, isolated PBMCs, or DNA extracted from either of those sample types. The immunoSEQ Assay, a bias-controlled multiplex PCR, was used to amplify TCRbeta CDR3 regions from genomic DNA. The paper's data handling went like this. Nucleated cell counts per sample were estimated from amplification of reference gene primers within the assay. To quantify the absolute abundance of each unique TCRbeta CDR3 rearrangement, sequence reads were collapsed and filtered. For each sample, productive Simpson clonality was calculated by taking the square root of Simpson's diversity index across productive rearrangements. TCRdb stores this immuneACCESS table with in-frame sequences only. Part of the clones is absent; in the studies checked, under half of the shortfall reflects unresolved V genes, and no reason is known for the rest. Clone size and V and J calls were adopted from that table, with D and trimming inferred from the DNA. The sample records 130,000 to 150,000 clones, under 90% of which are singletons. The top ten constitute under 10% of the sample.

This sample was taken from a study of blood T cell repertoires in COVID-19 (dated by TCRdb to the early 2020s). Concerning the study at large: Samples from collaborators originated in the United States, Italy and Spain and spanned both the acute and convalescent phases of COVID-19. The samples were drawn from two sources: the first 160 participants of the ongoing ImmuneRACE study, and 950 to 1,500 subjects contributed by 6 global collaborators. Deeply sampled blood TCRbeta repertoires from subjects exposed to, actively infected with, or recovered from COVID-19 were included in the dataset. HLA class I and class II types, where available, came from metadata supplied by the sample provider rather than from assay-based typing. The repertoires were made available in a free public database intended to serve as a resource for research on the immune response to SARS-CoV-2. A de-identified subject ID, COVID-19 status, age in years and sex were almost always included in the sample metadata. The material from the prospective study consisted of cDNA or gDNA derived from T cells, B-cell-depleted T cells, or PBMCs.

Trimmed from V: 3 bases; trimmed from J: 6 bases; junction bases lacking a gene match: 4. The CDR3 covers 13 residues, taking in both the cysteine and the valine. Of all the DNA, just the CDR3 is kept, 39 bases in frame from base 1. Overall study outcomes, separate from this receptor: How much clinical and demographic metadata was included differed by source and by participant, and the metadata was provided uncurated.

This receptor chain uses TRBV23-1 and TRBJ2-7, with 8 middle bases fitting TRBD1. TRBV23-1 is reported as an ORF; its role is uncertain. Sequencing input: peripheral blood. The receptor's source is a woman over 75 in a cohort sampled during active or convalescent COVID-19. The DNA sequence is TGCGCCAGCAGTCATCAGGGGGCGTTCGAGCAGTACGTC. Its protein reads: CASSHQGAFEQYV.